This TCR beta chain was captured in a study of shared clonotypes between healthy human individuals. CD45RO-negative CD8 cells positively selected for CCR7 made up the naive population, which excluded terminally differentiated effector memory CD45RA+ cells. An approximately 220 ng quantity of DNA, roughly 29,000 T cell genomes, went into the sorted-subset replicate PCRs. The table came from immunoSEQ multiplex PCR; TCRdb's copy has only in-frame clones and leaves some out. The sample lists around 2.1 million clones, under 95% seen once, with more than 1.5% in the top ten. Concerning this clone itself: Its antigen is undetermined.

Germline lookup yields CDR1 MNHEY and CDR2 SMNVEV (reference sequence). The germline V and J ends were trimmed by 5 bases and 0 bases, with 11 bases remaining between them. The CDR3 spans 15 residues. Study observations and caveats: Of the naive CD4 clonotypes, approximately 5% were shared across a few donors. Clonotypes shared by all four sorted-subset donors had higher generation probabilities than non-shared clonotypes.

The sequence came from a man aged 18-30 years in good health. Some clones in this sample may be carry-over from other donors' samples. The sequenced sample was naive CD8+ T cells from PBMCs. The chain combines TRBV27 with TRBJ2-1, with D perhaps TRBD1 (5 bases). The DNA for the CDR3 is TGTGCCAGCAGTCCCGACAGTATCTCCTACAATGAGCAGTTCTTC. Translated: CASSPDSISYNEQFF.